The 32 T cell receptor beta chains listed next were all sequenced from one sample in a study of T cells after yellow fever vaccination. TCRdb independently ran MiXCR on the 5' RACE reads; one entry per CDR3 protein. This table has some 290,000 distinct CDR3 sequences, approximately 12% appearing once. The sample was CD4+ T cells sorted from PBMCs, taken 45 days after the yellow fever booster vaccination. The receptors shown here come from a man between 18 and 29 years old who received the YFV17D yellow fever vaccine.

In its sample, this clonotype was seen a few times. The chain uses TRBV7-9 and TRBJ1-1, with D unresolved. This CDR3 contains 16 residues. The germline V gene encodes CDR1 SEHNR and CDR2 FQNEAQ (reference sequence). The V and J ends lost 1 base and 3 bases respectively, with 15 bases between them. The CDR3 sequence: CASSLVTSVRYTEAFF. The CDR3 DNA sequence: TGTGCCAGCAGCTTAGTAACTAGTGTAAGATACACTGAAGCTTTCTTT.

This clonotype appeared many times. As DNA, the CDR3 is TGTGCCAGCAGCTTAGACTACTGGACAGTCACTGAAGCTTTCTTT. This codes for CASSLDYWTVTEAFF. The chain joins TRBV7-6 to TRBJ1-1; tentative D call: TRBD1 (6 bases). The V gene lost 1 base and the J gene lost 4 bases, with 13 bases spanning the gap. The CDR3 consists of 15 residues. Germline V lookup: CDR1 SGHVS, CDR2 FNYEAQ.

J is TRBJ2-1 and V is TRBV5-1, with TRBD2 identical over 10 bases. The CDR3 consists of 14 residues. J was trimmed by 9 bases and V by 0 bases; bases with no gene match: 3. Germline CDR1 reads SGHRS; CDR2 reads YFSETQ. CDR3 region: CASSLAAGGLEQFF. The DNA of the CDR3 is TGCGCCAGCAGCTTGGCAGCGGGGGGGCTTGAGCAGTTCTTC.

The chain uses TRBV12-3 or TRBV12-4 and TRBJ2-1; 7 positions match TRBD1. Germline trimming cut 7 bases from V and 6 bases from J; bases unmatched to any gene: 6. The CDR3 totals 13 residues. Here the CDR3 reads CASKEQGSNEQFF. The CDR3 coding sequence is TGTGCCAGCAAGGAACAGGGGAGCAATGAGCAGTTCTTC.

The chain carries TRBV6-2 or TRBV6-3 and TRBJ2-1; 7 nucleotides align to TRBD1. CDR1 and CDR2 (germline): MNHEY, SVGEGT. V shed 4 bases, J shed 2 bases, and the junction held 5 bases outside the gene matches. The length of the CDR3 is 15 residues. The CDR3 nucleotides read TGTGCCAGCAGTTTGACAGGGTCGCCCTACAATGAGCAGTTCTTC. Residues: CASSLTGSPYNEQFF.

This clonotype was picked up many times. The chain employs TRBV19 and TRBJ2-5; D not resolved. CDR3 length: 13 residues. V was clipped by 3 bases and J by 5 bases, with 10 bases between them. The germline gives CDR1 LNHDA, CDR2 SQIVND (reference sequence). CDR3: CASSIGGIETQYF. The CDR3 nucleotides are TGTGCCAGTAGTATTGGTGGGATTGAGACCCAGTACTTC. Looking up the rest from reference TRBV19 and TRBJ2-5 gives the full variable domain: DGGITQSPKYLFRKEGQNVTLSCEQNLNHDAMYWYRQDPGQGLRLIYYSQIVNDFQKGDIAEGYSVSREKKESFPLTVTSAQKNPTAFYLCASSIGGIETQYFGPGTRLLVL.

V usage is TRBV29-1 and J usage is TRBJ1-1; TRBD1 agrees at 9 bases. There are 13 residues in the CDR3. Germline CDR1 and CDR2: SQVTM and ANQGSEA. V lost 7 bases, J lost 5 bases, and 8 bases stayed unmatched. The CDR3: CSALWTGETEAFF. CDR3 bases: TGCAGCGCCCTATGGACAGGGGAGACTGAAGCTTTCTTT.

This clonotype was seen a few times. The rearrangement links TRBV6-5 to TRBJ2-4, with D perhaps matching TRBD1 (5 bases). The CDR3 totals 15 residues. Germline V CDR1 and CDR2: MNHEY, SVGAGI. The V and J ends lost 6 bases and 0 bases respectively, with 12 bases between them. CDR3 sequence: CASSRTPLAKNIQYF. The CDR3 DNA reads TGTGCCAGCAGCAGGACACCCTTAGCCAAAAACATTCAGTACTTC.

The CDR3 loop reads CASSYGRDASSYEQYF. The CDR3 coding sequence is TGTGCCAGCAGCTACGGCCGGGACGCCAGCTCCTACGAGCAGTACTTC. This chain connects TRBV7-2 to TRBJ2-7; D assignment may be TRBD1 or TRBD2 (5 bases each). CDR1 and CDR2 (germline): SGHTA, FQGNSA. Trimming removed 4 bases from V and 0 bases from J, with 16 bases in between. This CDR3 has 16 amino acids.

The rearrangement links TRBV2 to TRBJ2-7; D assignment may be TRBD1 or TRBD2 (5 bases each). The CDR3 contains 15 residues. Per the germline V gene, CDR1 is SNHLY and CDR2 is FYNNEI. V lost 4 bases to trimming and J lost 2 bases, with 15 bases between them. The CDR3 nucleotides are TGTGCCAGCAGTGCTCGAGGGGCAGTGGCCTACGAGCAGTACTTC. It specifies CASSARGAVAYEQYF.

This clonotype was seen more than once but under ten times. This chain connects TRBV7-8 to TRBJ2-7, with a tentative D call TRBD2 (6 bases). V was shortened by 2 bases and J by 3 bases, with 17 bases between the two germline ends. The length of the CDR3 is 16 residues. Germline values: CDR1 SGHVS, CDR2 FQNEAQ. The CDR3 loop is CASSLRPGRYVYEQYF. CDR3 in DNA: TGTGCCAGCAGCTTACGTCCAGGGAGGTACGTCTACGAGCAGTACTTC.

The CDR3 coding sequence is TGTGCCAGCAGTTACTCGGGACTAGTCGACTCCTACGAGCAGTACTTC. Translated, it gives CASSYSGLVDSYEQYF. The chain employs TRBV6-5 and TRBJ2-7, with 8 bases identical to TRBD2. The CDR3 covers 16 residues. Looked up from germline, CDR1 is MNHEY and CDR2 is SVGAGI. V shed 0 bases and J 0 bases; nucleotides not matched to a gene: 4.

The chain combines TRBV4-1 with TRBJ2-2; D is unresolved. The CDR3 length is 16 residues. Germline CDR1 and CDR2: MGHRA and YSYEKL. V lost 7 bases, J lost 4 bases, and 19 bases lay in between. The CDR3 sequence is CASTRNGETLTGELFF. DNA of the CDR3: TGCGCCAGCACGAGAAATGGGGAAACCCTCACCGGGGAGCTGTTTTTT.

The V and J genes are TRBV5-1 and TRBJ1-2; TRBD1 is a possible D gene (6 bases). Trimming took 1 base from V and 8 from J, leaving 12 bases between them. CDR3 length: 13 amino acids. CDR1 is SGHRS and CDR2 is YFSETQ in the germline V gene. The CDR3 sequence: CASSLFGGAGYTF. The CDR3 DNA reads as TGCGCCAGCAGCTTGTTCGGGGGCGCGGGCTACACCTTC. Based on the CDR3 plus reference TRBV5-1 and TRBJ1-2, the full variable domain is KAGVTQTPRYLIKTRGQQVTLSCSPISGHRSVSWYQQTPGQGLQFLFEYFSETQRNKGNFPGRFSGRQFSNSRSEMNVSTLELGDSALYLCASSLFGGAGYTFGSGTRLTVV.

This clonotype was picked up many times. The rearrangement links TRBV5-6 to TRBJ2-7; D is possibly TRBD1 or TRBD2 (5 bases each). The V end was cut by 1 base, the J end by 4 bases, with 12 bases between. Looked up from germline, CDR1 is SGHDT and CDR2 is YYEEEE. This CDR3 is built from 14 residues. CDR3 DNA sequence: TGTGCCAGCAGCTTGCTCGGGGCCTTATACGAGCAGTACTTC. Translating gives CASSLLGALYEQYF. Filled out from reference TRBV5-6 and TRBJ2-7, the complete variable domain reads DAGVTQSPTHLIKTRGQQVTLRCSPKSGHDTVSWYQQALGQGPQFIFQYYEEEERQRGNFPDRFSGHQFPNYSSELNVNALLLGDSALYLCASSLLGALYEQYFGPGTRLTVT.

The sample holds a few counts of this clonotype. The chain is built from TRBV3-1 and TRBJ2-5; D is unresolved. Trimming pared 4 bases from V and 1 base from J, leaving 10 bases between. This CDR3 region has 14 residues. Germline-derived CDR1 and CDR2 are LGHDT and YNNKEL (reference sequence). The CDR3 nucleotides read TGTGCCAGCAGCCCCAGCGAAGGCCAAGAGACCCAGTACTTC. Protein product: CASSPSEGQETQYF.

This clonotype appeared a few times. The chain is built from TRBV7-2 and TRBJ2-1; 11 nucleotides line up with TRBD1. Germline V gene data show CDR1 as SGHTA and CDR2 as FQGNSA. J was trimmed by 9 bases and V by 0 bases; bases with no gene match: 4. CDR3 size: 15 residues. CDR3 region: CASSLARTGGGEQFF. In DNA, the CDR3 is TGTGCCAGCAGCTTAGCCAGGACAGGGGGCGGTGAGCAGTTCTTC.

The rearrangement joins TRBV24-1 to TRBJ1-2; D unresolved. Looked up from germline, CDR1 is KGHDR and CDR2 is SFDVKD. V was cut by 3 bases and J by 4 bases, with 14 bases left in between. The CDR3 covers 15 residues. The chain's CDR3 is CATSDKLDGPYGYTF. For the CDR3, the DNA is TGTGCCACCAGTGATAAGTTGGACGGCCCCTATGGCTACACCTTC.

This rearrangement joins TRBV9 to TRBJ1-2; tentatively, D is TRBD1 (6 bases). The V gene's germline CDR1 is SGDLS and CDR2 YYNGEE. The V end was cut by 1 base, the J end by 4 bases, with 20 bases between. This CDR3 contains 17 residues. CDR3 region: CASSVLAGLEGGYGYTF. Here the CDR3 DNA reads TGTGCCAGCAGCGTATTAGCGGGACTTGAAGGGGGCTATGGCTACACCTTC.

The rearrangement uses TRBV5-1 and TRBJ1-6; no firm D call. Germline lookup yields CDR1 SGHRS and CDR2 YFSETQ. V lost 4 bases and J 0 bases, leaving 5 bases between the germline ends. This CDR3 is 14 amino acids long. CDR3 coding DNA: TGCGCCAGCAGCCCCAGCTCCTATAATTCACCCCTCCACTTT. Translated, it gives CASSPSSYNSPLHF.

This clonotype was observed a few times. This chain joins TRBV5-1 and TRBJ2-3; D uncertain. The CDR3 has 14 residues. In germline, CDR1 is SGHRS, CDR2 YFSETQ. V shed 4 bases and J shed 6 bases, with 15 bases lying between them. The CDR3 bases are TGCGCCAGCAGCCCGAGCATTAGCCCCGATACGCAGTATTTT. As protein: CASSPSISPDTQYF.

Only a few counts were recorded for this clonotype. The J gene is TRBJ2-5, the V gene TRBV3-1; D unclear. Trimming took off 0 bases at V and 5 bases at J, with 13 bases between the two ends. Germline CDR1 is LGHDT and CDR2 is YNNKEL (reference sequence). The CDR3 is 15 residues long. CDR3 in DNA: TGTGCCAGCAGCCAAGATCATAGTTCTTGGGAGACCCAGTACTTC. It specifies CASSQDHSSWETQYF.

As regards this clonotype: The CDR3 does not close with the conserved phenylalanine or tryptophan, likely indicating a read error. The DNA is left out, because the CDR3 cannot be placed on it with certainty; the CDR3 is given as TCRdb lists it. The rearrangement uses TRBV6-2 or TRBV6-3 and TRBJ2-7. The germline V gene has CDR1 MNHEY and CDR2 SVGEGT. The CDR3 sequence runs 10 residues, both termini included. CDR3 sequence: CASSHPVPVL.

The chain is built from TRBV7-2 and TRBJ2-5, with 9 bases aligning to TRBD2. V shed 5 bases, J shed 2 bases, and the junction held 6 bases outside the gene matches. Germline V gene data show CDR1 as SGHTA and CDR2 as FQGNSA. This CDR3 comprises 15 residues. The CDR3 protein is CASSPSGGTQETQYF. CDR3 DNA: TGTGCCAGCAGCCCCAGCGGGGGGACACAAGAGACCCAGTACTTC.

This clonotype was counted ten times or more. This chain connects TRBV7-2 to TRBJ2-7; 8 bases match TRBD1. CDR1 and CDR2 from the germline V gene are SGHTA and FQGNSA. The junction had 5 bases not matched to a gene; V was cut back by 4 bases and J by 3 bases. There are 14 residues in the CDR3. The CDR3: CASSSQGAVYEQYF. CDR3 in DNA: TGTGCCAGCAGCTCGCAGGGGGCGGTCTACGAGCAGTACTTC.

This chain uses TRBV12-3 or TRBV12-4 with TRBJ2-5; D call uncertain. The CDR3 spans 11 residues. V lost 4 bases, J lost 5 bases, and 5 bases lay in between. Here the CDR3 DNA reads TGTGCCAGCAGTTCAATCGAGACCCAGTACTTC. Amino acids: CASSSIETQYF.

This chain joins TRBV20-1 and TRBJ1-6, with 7 nucleotides matching TRBD1. This CDR3 is built from 13 residues. Germline values: CDR1 DFQATT, CDR2 SNEGSKA (reference sequence). Trimming took 6 bases from V and 6 from J; bases not matched to a gene: 5. DNA of the CDR3: TGCAGTGCCGCGGGACAGATTAATTCACCCCTCCACTTT. It encodes CSAAGQINSPLHF.

J is TRBJ2-6 and V is TRBV25-1; the D is unclear. The CDR3 runs to 17 residues. V lost 3 bases and J 0 bases, leaving 12 bases between the germline ends. Germline V CDR1 and CDR2: MGHDK, SYGVNS. The CDR3 spells CASSEDGLNSGANVLTF. CDR3 nucleotide sequence: TGTGCCAGCAGTGAGGACGGCCTGAACTCTGGGGCCAACGTCCTGACTTTC.

This rearrangement joins TRBV5-1 to TRBJ2-7, with D possibly TRBD2 on 5 matching bases. V lost 2 bases, J lost 7 bases, and 16 bases lay in between. The CDR3 runs to 14 residues. Germline CDR1 reads SGHRS; CDR2 reads YFSETQ. CDR3 coding DNA: TGCGCCAGCAGCTTCGGCGGCCTCGGGGTAGAGCAGTACTTC. It specifies CASSFGGLGVEQYF.

The V call is TRBV9, the J call TRBJ1-2; 8 nucleotides match TRBD1. This CDR3 region has 15 residues. The J segment lost 4 bases and the V segment lost 2 bases, leaving 7 bases of the junction unmatched. Germline values: CDR1 SGDLS, CDR2 YYNGEE. CDR3 in DNA: TGTGCCAGCAGCGTTCTCGGACAGGGCGGCTATGGCTACACCTTC. Amino acids: CASSVLGQGGYGYTF.

The rearrangement links TRBV5-6 to TRBJ2-5, with D perhaps assigned TRBD1 or TRBD2 (5 bases each). The V end lost 4 bases, the J end lost 5 bases, and 12 bases lay between the germline ends. Germline CDR1 and CDR2: SGHDT and YYEEEE. The CDR3 totals 13 residues. The CDR3 region is CASSGDPAETQYF. DNA for the CDR3: TGTGCCAGCAGCGGGGACCCGGCGGAGACCCAGTACTTC.

Ten or more counts support this clonotype. The V gene is TRBV2, the J gene TRBJ2-7; either TRBD1 or TRBD2 may supply D (6 bases each). CDR3 length: 12 residues. With 6 bases removed from V and 3 bases from J, the gap between germline ends came to 9 bases. The germline CDR1 and CDR2 sequences are SNHLY and FYNNEI. The CDR3 bases are TGTGCCAGCAGGGGGGGCGGCTACGAGCAGTACTTC. Protein sequence: CASRGGGYEQYF.